These 26 T cell receptor beta chains originate from one sample sequenced in a study of blood T cells in healthy people across ages. It was with a sample-barcoded 5' primer and a J-beta primer mix that a second PCR of roughly 6 to 12 cycles was run. TCRdb used MiXCR to reprocess the 5' RACE reads, holding one entry per CDR3 protein. The sample consists of 890,000 or so distinct CDR3 sequences, less than 80% of them appearing once. The sequenced sample was blood. These receptors originate from a man aged 25-45 years in good health.

The genes are TRBV4-3 and TRBJ2-7; the match to TRBD2 covers 7 bases. V lost 0 bases, J lost 0 bases, and 2 bases stayed unmatched. The CDR3 contains 15 residues. Germline loops: CDR1 LGHNA, CDR2 YSLEER. CDR3 amino acids: CASSQEASGSYEQYF. DNA for the CDR3: TGCGCCAGCAGCCAAGAGGCTAGCGGCTCCTACGAGCAGTACTTC.

This clonotype showed up just a few times. This rearrangement joins TRBV29-1 to TRBJ2-1; D call uncertain. The germline V gene encodes CDR1 SQVTM and CDR2 ANQGSEA. With 4 bases removed from V and 5 bases from J, the gap between germline ends came to 12 bases. The CDR3 is 13 amino acids. CDR3 amino acids: CSVGRSAHNEQFF. The CDR3 coding sequence is TGCAGCGTTGGGCGATCCGCTCACAATGAGCAGTTCTTC.

The V and J genes are TRBV6-5 and TRBJ1-4; TRBD1 might be the D (5 bases). This CDR3 is built from 20 residues. Germline lookup yields CDR1 MNHEY and CDR2 SVGAGI. The germline V and J ends were trimmed by 5 bases and 0 bases, with 25 bases remaining between them. The CDR3 loop reads CASSLEGPWGFTTTNEKLFF. The CDR3 DNA is TGTGCCAGCAGTCTCGAGGGGCCCTGGGGGTTTACAACAACTAATGAAAAACTGTTTTTT.

The chain employs TRBV12-3 or TRBV12-4 and TRBJ1-5; D is unclear. V dropped 6 bases and J dropped 0 bases, with 12 bases sitting between them. The CDR3 has 15 residues. The CDR3 region is CASSPWLNSNQPQHF. CDR3 sequence (DNA): TGTGCCAGCAGCCCCTGGCTCAATAGCAATCAGCCCCAGCATTTT.

As for this clonotype: A junction end diverges from the germline sequence, so it may reflect a read error. The chain joins TRBV7-2 to TRBJ1-2; no definite D call. The germline V gene has CDR1 SGHTA and CDR2 FQGNSA. There are 14 residues in the CDR3. CDR3 region: CASSLDPGNYSYTF. The CDR3 DNA follows: TGTGCCAGCAGCTTAGATCCGGGGAACTATAGCTACACCTTC.

This chain joins TRBV6-2 or TRBV6-3 and TRBJ2-7; D is undetermined. The CDR3 length is 16 residues. The germline CDR1 and CDR2 sequences are MNHEY and SVGEGT. Between the trimmed V and J ends, which lost 1 base and 2 bases, there was a span of 15 bases. The CDR3: CASSYFVDGETYEQYF. DNA of the CDR3: TGTGCCAGCAGTTACTTTGTGGACGGTGAAACCTACGAGCAGTACTTC.

The genes are TRBV6-2 or TRBV6-3 and TRBJ2-5; D is tentatively TRBD1 or TRBD2 (5 bases each). The V gene's germline CDR1 is MNHEY and CDR2 SVGEGT. The V gene lost 6 bases and the J gene lost 1 base, with 12 bases spanning the gap. The length of the CDR3 is 14 residues. The CDR3 spells CASRPRGGQETQYF. CDR3 DNA sequence: TGTGCCAGCAGACCGAGGGGCGGCCAAGAGACCCAGTACTTC.

The J gene is TRBJ2-1, the V gene TRBV27, with a tentative D call TRBD1 (6 bases). The V gene lost 4 bases and the J gene lost 2 bases, with 12 bases spanning the gap. Germline-derived CDR1 and CDR2 are MNHEY and SMNVEV (reference sequence). This CDR3 has 15 residues. DNA for the CDR3: TGTGCCAGCAGTTGGACAGCACCTACCTACAATGAGCAGTTCTTC. Translation: CASSWTAPTYNEQFF.

The chain links TRBV28 to TRBJ2-5; 7 bases are a match to TRBD1. The length of the CDR3 is 15 residues. The germline V gene has CDR1 MDHEN and CDR2 SYDVKM. J lost 2 bases, V lost 5 bases, and 8 bases had no gene match. CDR3 coding DNA: TGTGCCAGCAGTCCCAGGGGGTTTCGGCAAGAGACCCAGTACTTC. This translates into CASSPRGFRQETQYF.

Details on this clonotype: This may be a read error, as it is one base from a much larger clone. The rearrangement links TRBV7-6 to TRBJ1-1, with D maybe TRBD1 (5 bases). Germline CDR1 SGHVS, CDR2 FNYEAQ. This CDR3 has 13 amino acids. The CDR3, as DNA: TGTGCCAGCAGCAAGGAGGGGAATACTGAAGCTCTCTTT. It codes for CASSKEGNTEALF. The entire variable domain, with the rest obtained from reference TRBV7-6 and TRBJ1-1, is as follows: GAGVSQSPRYKVTKRGQDVALRCDPISGHVSLYWYRQALGQGPEFLTYFNYEAQQDKSGLPNDRFSAERPEGSISTLTIQRTEQRDSAMYRCASSKEGNTEALFGQGTRLTVV.

This clonotype was counted only a few times. This rearrangement joins TRBV4-1 to TRBJ2-5; TRBD2 might be the D (5 bases). Per germline, CDR1 MGHRA and CDR2 YSYEKL. The CDR3 consists of 15 residues. V shed 2 bases and J shed 2 bases, with 12 bases lying between them. CDR3 bases: TGCGCCAGCAGCCAAACCGGGATTGCTCAAGAGACCCAGTACTTC. Its protein is CASSQTGIAQETQYF.

The chain uses TRBV7-2 and TRBJ2-2; a possible D gene is TRBD2 (5 bases). V was clipped by 4 bases and J by 5 bases, with 17 bases between them. Germline V gene sequence: CDR1 SGHTA, CDR2 FQGNSA. This CDR3 has 16 amino acids. The CDR3 nucleotides are TGTGCCAGCAGCTCGCGGGCCATAGAGGGTACCGGGGAGCTGTTTTTT. Residues: CASSSRAIEGTGELFF.

The genes are TRBV20-1 and TRBJ2-5, with D possibly matching TRBD1 (6 bases). Matching the DNA end better, TRBJ2-7 makes the J call doubtful. The CDR3 runs 13 residues. Germline V gene lookup returns CDR1 DFQATT and CDR2 SNEGSKA (reference sequence). In DNA form, the CDR3 reads TGCAGTGCTCGGCGGACAGAGAGCTACGAGCAGTACTTC. Translating gives CSARRTESYEQYF.

This clonotype occurred once. V gene TRBV7-9 combines with J gene TRBJ1-4; no clear D gene. Germline V lookup: CDR1 SEHNR, CDR2 FQNEAQ (reference sequence). Trimming took 5 bases from V and 3 from J, leaving 13 bases between them. CDR3 length: 15 residues. CDR3 in DNA: TGTGCCAGCAGCCCCTCCGGTGGAGCTAATGAAAAACTGTTTTTT. Translated: CASSPSGGANEKLFF.

The chain recombines TRBV7-2 with TRBJ1-1, with a possible D match to TRBD1 (5 bases). Trimming pared 4 bases from V and 1 base from J, leaving 10 bases between. The CDR3 extends over 14 amino acids. Germline assignment: CDR1 SGHTA and CDR2 FQGNSA. The CDR3 DNA is TGTGCCAGCAGCTGGGACTTTCGGAACACTGAAGCTTTCTTT. Its translation: CASSWDFRNTEAFF.

In this sample, this clonotype turned up a few times. V usage is TRBV7-9 and J usage is TRBJ2-4, with D possibly TRBD2 on 6 matching bases. The V gene's germline CDR1 is SEHNR and CDR2 FQNEAQ (reference sequence). CDR3 length: 17 residues. Trimming took 1 base from V and 0 from J, leaving 13 bases between them. The CDR3 DNA reads as TGTGCCAGCAGCTTAGAAGGGACTCTAGAAGCCAAAAACATTCAGTACTTC. Its translation is CASSLEGTLEAKNIQYF. Looking up the rest from reference TRBV7-9 and TRBJ2-4 gives the full variable domain: DTGVSQNPRHKITKRGQNVTFRCDPISEHNRLYWYRQTLGQGPEFLTYFQNEAQLEKSRLLSDRFSAERPKGSFSTLEIQRTEQGDSAMYLCASSLEGTLEAKNIQYFGAGTRLSVL.

The rearrangement uses TRBV15 and TRBJ1-1; possibly TRBD1 for D (6 bases). Germline V gene sequence: CDR1 LNHNV, CDR2 YYDKDF (reference sequence). V was clipped by 0 bases and J by 7 bases, with 18 bases between them. This CDR3 has 16 residues. In nucleotides, the CDR3 is TGTGCCACCAGCAGAGATGGTACGGGGGCGCTGGGTGAAGCTTTCTTT. Amino acid sequence: CATSRDGTGALGEAFF.

The genes are TRBV4-3 and TRBJ1-2; D is perhaps TRBD1 (5 bases). V shed 0 bases and J shed 2 bases, with 13 bases lying between them. The CDR3 runs 16 residues. Germline assignment: CDR1 LGHNA and CDR2 YSLEER. The CDR3 bases are TGCGCCAGCAGCCAAGAGCCGGGGGAAAACAACTATGGCTACACCTTC. Its translation: CASSQEPGENNYGYTF.

The V call is TRBV4-2, the J call TRBJ1-6, with D uncertain. V lost 4 bases, J lost 10 bases, and 20 bases lay in between. Germline V gene lookup returns CDR1 LGHNA and CDR2 YNFKEQ. This CDR3 comprises 16 residues. CDR3 coding DNA: TGTGCCAGCAGCCGAACTCCTCTTATGGCGGGATCACCCCTCCACTTT. This gives the protein CASSRTPLMAGSPLHF.

This clonotype was seen at least ten times. This chain uses TRBV9 with TRBJ2-1, with TRBD1 matching over 11 bases. Germline CDR1 and CDR2: SGDLS and YYNGEE. With 3 bases clipped from V and 7 bases from J, the junction kept 6 bases outside the gene matches. CDR3 length: 15 amino acids. CDR3 amino acids: CASSGGQGAINEQFF. CDR3 bases: TGTGCCAGCAGCGGAGGACAGGGGGCAATAAATGAGCAGTTCTTC. Supplemented by reference TRBV9 and TRBJ2-1, the full variable domain reads DSGVTQTPKHLITATGQRVTLRCSPRSGDLSVYWYQQSLDQGLQFLIQYYNGEERAKGNILERFSAQQFPDLHSELNLSSLELGDSALYFCASSGGQGAINEQFFGPGTRLTVL.

This clonotype was picked up many times. This chain uses TRBV3-1 with TRBJ2-1; either TRBD1 or TRBD2 may fit D (5 bases each). Germline V CDR1 and CDR2: LGHDT, YNNKEL (reference sequence). This CDR3 is 14 amino acids long. Trimming pared 4 bases from V and 0 bases from J, leaving 7 bases between. The CDR3 spells CASSRGSSYNEQFF. The CDR3 nucleotides are TGTGCCAGCAGCCGGGGGAGCTCCTACAATGAGCAGTTCTTC.

The J gene is TRBJ2-5, the V gene TRBV7-2; D is uncertain. CDR3 length: 15 residues. V dropped 3 bases and J dropped 2 bases, with 13 bases sitting between them. Germline V lookup: CDR1 SGHTA, CDR2 FQGNSA. CDR3 sequence reads: CASSFTTARQETQYF. In DNA form, the CDR3 reads TGTGCCAGCAGCTTCACCACCGCCAGGCAAGAGACCCAGTACTTC.

This clonotype was recorded once. This rearrangement joins TRBV28 to TRBJ2-7, with TRBD2 as a possible D gene (6 bases). The J call may be mistaken, given a closer DNA end match to TRBJ2-5. CDR1 MDHEN and CDR2 SYDVKM come from the germline V gene. This CDR3 contains 16 residues. The CDR3 spells CASTPPGGSIEETQYF. The CDR3 bases are TGTGCCAGCACCCCGCCCGGGGGATCTATTGAAGAGACCCAGTACTTC.

This chain joins TRBV10-3 and TRBJ2-3, with D unresolved. The CDR3 consists of 11 residues. V lost 8 bases, J lost 4 bases, and 7 bases lay in between. Germline assignment: CDR1 ENHRY and CDR2 SYGVKD. CDR3 sequence (DNA): TGTGCCATCTCGACCTCAGATACGCAGTATTTT. Protein sequence: CAISTSDTQYF.

The rearrangement links TRBV12-3 or TRBV12-4 to TRBJ1-6; possibly TRBD1 for D (5 bases). This CDR3 has 14 residues. The ends were cut back, 3 bases at V and 5 bases at J, with 8 bases in the middle. CDR3 residues: CASSFTRDNSPLHF. The DNA of the CDR3 is TGTGCCAGCAGTTTTACCAGGGATAATTCACCCCTCCACTTT.

The rearrangement links TRBV11-2 to TRBJ2-1, with TRBD2 matching over 7 bases. The CDR3 is 15 residues long. Unmatched junction bases numbered 5, after V lost 1 base and J lost 5 bases. Germline V CDR1 and CDR2: SGHAT, FQNNGV. CDR3 nucleotide sequence: TGTGCCAGCAGCTTAGCTAGCGGATTCAACAATGAGCAGTTCTTC. Translation: CASSLASGFNNEQFF.